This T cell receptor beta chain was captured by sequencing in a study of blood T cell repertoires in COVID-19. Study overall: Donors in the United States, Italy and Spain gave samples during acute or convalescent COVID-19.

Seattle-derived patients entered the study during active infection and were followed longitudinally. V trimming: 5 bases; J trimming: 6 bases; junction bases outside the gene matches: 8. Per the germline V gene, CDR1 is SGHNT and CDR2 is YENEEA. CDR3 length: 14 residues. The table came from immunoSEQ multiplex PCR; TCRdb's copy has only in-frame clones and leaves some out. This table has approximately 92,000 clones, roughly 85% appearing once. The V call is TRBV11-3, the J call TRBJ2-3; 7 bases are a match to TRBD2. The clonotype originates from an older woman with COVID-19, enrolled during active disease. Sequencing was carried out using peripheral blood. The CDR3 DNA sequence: TGTGCCAGCAGCGGGGGGGTTTCGGCTGATACGCAGTATTTT. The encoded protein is CASSGGVSADTQYF.